The sequence of this T cell receptor beta chain was determined in a study of OX40 agonist ivuxolimab in advanced cancers. This CDR3 comprises 18 residues. Germline V gene data show CDR1 as SGHTA and CDR2 as FQGTGA. The V segment lost 4 bases and the J segment 1 base; nucleotides outside the gene matches: 10. Libraries were prepared by immunoSEQ multiplex PCR; TCRdb keeps only in-frame clonotypes and omits some of them. The table lists under 35,000 clones, roughly 80% of them singletons. Study-wide findings and caveats: At 0.1-3.0 mg/kg, partial responders had clonal expansion among the lowest observed. The authors also found low normalized T-cell clonal expansion in some nonresponders.

Comment on this clone: Its antigen is unknown.

The TCR sequence derives from an adult with an advanced solid tumor such as melanoma, head and neck, liver or kidney cancer. The sequenced sample was CD4+ or CD8+ T cells sorted from blood, obtained in a trial of the OX40 agonist ivuxolimab. The chain combines TRBV7-3 with TRBJ2-6; 7 positions agree with TRBD1. CDR3 sequence (DNA): TGTGCCAGCAGCTCCCAAGGGACAGCTCAATCTGGGGCCAACGTCCTGACTTTC. Residues: CASSSQGTAQSGANVLTF.